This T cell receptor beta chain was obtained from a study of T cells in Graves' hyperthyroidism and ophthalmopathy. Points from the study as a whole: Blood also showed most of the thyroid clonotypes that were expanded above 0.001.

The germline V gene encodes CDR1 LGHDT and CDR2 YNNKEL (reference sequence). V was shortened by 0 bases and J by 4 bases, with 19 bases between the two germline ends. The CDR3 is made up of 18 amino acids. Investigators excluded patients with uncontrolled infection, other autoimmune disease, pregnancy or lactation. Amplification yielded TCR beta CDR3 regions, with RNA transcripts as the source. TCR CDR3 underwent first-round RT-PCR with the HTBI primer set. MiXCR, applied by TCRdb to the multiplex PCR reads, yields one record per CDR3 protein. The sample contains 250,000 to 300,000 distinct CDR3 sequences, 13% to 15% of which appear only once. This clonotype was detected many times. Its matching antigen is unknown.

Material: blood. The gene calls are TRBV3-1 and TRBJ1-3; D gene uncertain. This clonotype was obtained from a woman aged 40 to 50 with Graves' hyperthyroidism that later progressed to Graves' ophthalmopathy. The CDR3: CASSQDPWRQAAGNTIYF. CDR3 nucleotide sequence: TGTGCCAGCAGCCAAGATCCGTGGAGGCAAGCGGCCGGAAACACCATATATTTT.